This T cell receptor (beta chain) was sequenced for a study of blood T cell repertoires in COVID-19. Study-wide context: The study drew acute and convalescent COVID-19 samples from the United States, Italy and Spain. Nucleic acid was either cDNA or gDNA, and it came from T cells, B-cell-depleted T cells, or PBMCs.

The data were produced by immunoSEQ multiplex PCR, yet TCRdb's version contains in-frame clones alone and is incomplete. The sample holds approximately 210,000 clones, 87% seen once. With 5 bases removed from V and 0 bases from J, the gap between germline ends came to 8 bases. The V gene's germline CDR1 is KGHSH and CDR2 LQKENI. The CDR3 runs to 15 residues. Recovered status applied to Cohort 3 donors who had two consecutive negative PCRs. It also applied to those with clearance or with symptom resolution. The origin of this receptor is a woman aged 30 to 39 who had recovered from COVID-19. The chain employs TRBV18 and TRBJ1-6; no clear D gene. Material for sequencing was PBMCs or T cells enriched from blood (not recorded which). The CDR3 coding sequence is TGTGCCAGCTCAATGGAGAGCTCCTATAATTCACCCCTCCACTTT. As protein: CASSMESSYNSPLHF.